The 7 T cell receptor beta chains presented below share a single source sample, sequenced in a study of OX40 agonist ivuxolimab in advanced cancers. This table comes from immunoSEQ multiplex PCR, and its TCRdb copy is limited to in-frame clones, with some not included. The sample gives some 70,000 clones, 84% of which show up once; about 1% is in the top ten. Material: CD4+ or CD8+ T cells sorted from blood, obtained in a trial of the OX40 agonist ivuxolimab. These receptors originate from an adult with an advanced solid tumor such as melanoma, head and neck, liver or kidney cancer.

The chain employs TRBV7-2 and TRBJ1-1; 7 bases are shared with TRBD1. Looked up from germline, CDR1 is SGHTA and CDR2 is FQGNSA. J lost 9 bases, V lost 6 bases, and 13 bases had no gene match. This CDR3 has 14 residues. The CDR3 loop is CASRTAAVGGKAFF. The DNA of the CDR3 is TGTGCCAGCAGAACGGCGGCGGTAGGGGGCAAAGCTTTCTTT.

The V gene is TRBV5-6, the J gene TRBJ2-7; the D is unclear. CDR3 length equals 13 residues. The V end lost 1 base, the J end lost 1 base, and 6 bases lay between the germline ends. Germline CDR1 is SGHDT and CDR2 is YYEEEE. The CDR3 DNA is TGTGCCAGCAGCTTGCCAGCGTCCTACGAGCAGTACTTC. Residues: CASSLPASYEQYF.

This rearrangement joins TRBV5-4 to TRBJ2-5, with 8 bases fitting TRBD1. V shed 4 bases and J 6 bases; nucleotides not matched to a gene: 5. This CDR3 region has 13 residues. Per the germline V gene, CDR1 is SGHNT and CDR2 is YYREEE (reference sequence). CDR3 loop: CASSATGEQTQYF. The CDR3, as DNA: TGTGCCAGCAGCGCGACAGGGGAGCAGACCCAGTACTTC.

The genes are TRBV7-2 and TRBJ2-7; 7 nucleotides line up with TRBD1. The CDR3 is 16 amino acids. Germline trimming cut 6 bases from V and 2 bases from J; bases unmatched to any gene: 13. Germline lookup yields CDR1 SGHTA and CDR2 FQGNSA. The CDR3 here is CASRLPAGGHTYEQYF. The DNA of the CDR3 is TGTGCCAGCAGACTGCCCGCAGGGGGACATACCTACGAGCAGTACTTC.

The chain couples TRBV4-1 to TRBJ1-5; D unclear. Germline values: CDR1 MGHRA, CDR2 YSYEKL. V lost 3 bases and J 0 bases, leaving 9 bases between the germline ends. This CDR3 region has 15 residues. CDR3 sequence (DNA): TGCGCCAGCAGCCAGGAACGGGGTAGCAATCAGCCCCAGCATTTT. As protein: CASSQERGSNQPQHF.

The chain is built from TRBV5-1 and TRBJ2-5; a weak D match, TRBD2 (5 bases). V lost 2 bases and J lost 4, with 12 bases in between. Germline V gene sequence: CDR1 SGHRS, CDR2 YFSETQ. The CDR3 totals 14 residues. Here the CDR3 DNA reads TGCGCCAGCAGCTTCCAAACTAGTGGAGAGACCCAGTACTTC. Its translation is CASSFQTSGETQYF. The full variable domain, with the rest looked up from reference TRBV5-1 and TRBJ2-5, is KAGVTQTPRYLIKTRGQQVTLSCSPISGHRSVSWYQQTPGQGLQFLFEYFSETQRNKGNFPGRFSGRQFSNSRSEMNVSTLELGDSALYLCASSFQTSGETQYFGPGTRLLVL.

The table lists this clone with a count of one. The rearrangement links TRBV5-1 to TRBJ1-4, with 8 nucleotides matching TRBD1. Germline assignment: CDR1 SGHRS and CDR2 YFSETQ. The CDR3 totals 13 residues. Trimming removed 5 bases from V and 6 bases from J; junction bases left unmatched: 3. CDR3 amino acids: CASRGQEYEKLFF. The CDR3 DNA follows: TGCGCCAGCAGGGGACAGGAGTATGAAAAACTGTTTTTT.